These 21 T cell receptor beta chains came from one sample sequenced in a study of preoperative IRX-2 immunotherapy in early breast cancer (dated by TCRdb to between 2018 and 2021). The treatment or condition label, as the study defines it: preoperative locoregional IRX-2 cytokine immunotherapy. Library construction relied on the immunoSEQ multiplex PCR assay. TCRdb provides this immuneACCESS table in a form limited to in-frame rearrangements. Some clones are lacking; in checked studies, under half of them reflect an unresolved V gene, and why the rest are absent is not known. The sample table shows 40,000 to 50,000 clones, and 60% to 85% are seen once. The ten largest clones represent about 1% of the sample. The specimen comprised tumor tissue, sampled after IRX-2 immunotherapy. These receptors were obtained from a human donor with breast cancer.

The V gene is TRBV14, the J gene TRBJ2-1, with TRBD2 matching 9 bases. The germline gives CDR1 SGHDN, CDR2 FVKESK. J was trimmed by 7 bases and V by 0 bases; bases with no gene match: 4. The CDR3 runs 15 residues. This CDR3 reads CASSQELLAGNEQFF. The DNA of the CDR3 is TGTGCCAGCAGCCAAGAACTGCTAGCGGGGAATGAGCAGTTCTTC.

The gene calls are TRBV5-1 and TRBJ2-1; TRBD2 aligns across 11 bases. CDR1 and CDR2 (germline): SGHRS, YFSETQ. V dropped 4 bases and J dropped 2; count of bases not matched to a gene: 5. CDR3 size: 16 residues. The CDR3 DNA reads TGCGCCAGCAGCCCGGGGACTAGCGGAGCCTACAATGAGCAGTTCTTC. Its protein is CASSPGTSGAYNEQFF.

This chain connects TRBV11-3 to TRBJ2-5; tentatively, D is TRBD1 (5 bases). Germline V gene sequence: CDR1 SGHNT, CDR2 YENEEA. Trimming removed 3 bases at V and 1 base at J, with 12 bases between. CDR3 size: 15 residues. The CDR3 protein is CASSLVGRAQETQYF. CDR3 coding DNA: TGTGCCAGCAGCTTGGTTGGCAGGGCCCAAGAGACCCAGTACTTC.

The chain employs TRBV6-8 and TRBJ1-3, with D hard to call. CDR3 length: 13 amino acids. Germline V gives CDR1 MNHGY, CDR2 SAAAGT. The V end was cut by 5 bases, the J end by 4 bases, with 9 bases between. This CDR3 is CASSTLGGNTIYF. The CDR3 region has the DNA TGTGCCAGCAGTACCCTGGGGGGAAACACCATATATTTT.

This clone was seen just once. Germline and junction disagree at one end, which may indicate a read error. The gene calls are TRBV6-8 and TRBJ1-2; weak D call: TRBD1 (5 bases). CDR3 length: 12 residues. Germline lookup yields CDR1 MNHGY and CDR2 SAAAGT. The CDR3 DNA follows: TGTGCCATCAGTGCACAGGCCGGTGGCTACACCTTC. Its protein is CAISAQAGGYTF.

The chain combines TRBV28 with TRBJ1-2; TRBD1 matches 7 bases. Germline V lookup: CDR1 MDHEN, CDR2 SYDVKM. Germline trimming cut 4 bases from V and 3 bases from J; bases unmatched to any gene: 5. The CDR3 contains 14 residues. CDR3 sequence reads: CASSSIDRDYGYTF. The CDR3 region has the DNA TGTGCCAGCAGTTCTATCGACAGGGACTATGGCTACACCTTC.

This chain uses TRBV19 with TRBJ1-4, with TRBD1 as a possible D gene (5 bases). V shed 10 bases and J shed 5 bases, with 17 bases lying between them. The germline gives CDR1 LNHDA, CDR2 SQIVND (reference sequence). This CDR3 is built from 14 residues. CDR3 amino acids: CATSFGAENEKLFF. The CDR3 DNA sequence: TGTGCCACCTCCTTTGGGGCTGAAAATGAAAAACTGTTTTTT. The full variable domain, with the rest looked up from reference TRBV19 and TRBJ1-4, is DGGITQSPKYLFRKEGQNVTLSCEQNLNHDAMYWYRQDPGQGLRLIYYSQIVNDFQKGDIAEGYSVSREKKESFPLTVTSAQKNPTAFYLCATSFGAENEKLFFGSGTQLSVL.

The J gene is TRBJ2-2, the V gene TRBV5-1, with D possibly being TRBD1 (6 bases). Germline CDR1 and CDR2: SGHRS and YFSETQ. The CDR3 sequence is 16 residues long. Trimming removed 4 bases from V and 2 bases from J, with 15 bases in between. The CDR3 region has the DNA TGCGCCAGCAGCACCGTAGGGGGAAAAAACACCGGGGAGCTGTTTTTT. Protein sequence: CASSTVGGKNTGELFF.

A single count supports this clone. The gene calls are TRBV19 and TRBJ1-4; maybe TRBD1 (5 bases). The CDR3 length is 13 residues. The germline V gene encodes CDR1 LNHDA and CDR2 SQIVND (reference sequence). Deletions cut 7 bases from V and 4 bases from J, with 10 bases between. CDR3 sequence reads: CASNGGLNEKLFF. The CDR3 nucleotides are TGTGCCAGTAATGGGGGACTTAATGAAAAACTGTTTTTT.

By sample fraction, this clone is medium-sized. This chain joins TRBV11-3 and TRBJ2-2, with a weak D call TRBD1 (6 bases). The V end was cut by 3 bases, the J end by 1 base, with 9 bases between. Looked up from germline, CDR1 is SGHNT and CDR2 is YENEEA. The CDR3 length is 15 residues. The CDR3 spells CASSLGAGNTGELFF. The DNA for the CDR3 is TGTGCCAGCAGCTTGGGGGCAGGGAACACCGGGGAGCTGTTTTTT. Supplemented by reference TRBV11-3 and TRBJ2-2, the full variable domain reads EAGVVQSPRYKIIEKKQPVAFWCNPISGHNTLYWYLQNLGQGPELLIRYENEEAVDDSQLPKDRFSAERLKGVDSTLKIQPAELGDSAVYLCASSLGAGNTGELFFGEGSRLTVL.

This chain links TRBV18 with TRBJ2-5; 8 bases map to TRBD1. Germline V CDR1 and CDR2: KGHSH, LQKENI. The V and J ends lost 4 bases and 6 bases, in that order; junction bases with no gene match: 13. This CDR3 has 16 amino acids. CDR3 amino acids: CASSLLGTGGLQTQYF. CDR3 sequence (DNA): TGTGCCAGCTCACTCCTAGGGACAGGAGGATTGCAGACCCAGTACTTC.

The chain has TRBV1 and TRBJ1-1. TRBV1 is a pseudogene segment. This CDR3 is built from 14 residues. CDR3 sequence reads: CASSQPSMNTEAFF. The CDR3 DNA follows: TGCGCCAGCAGCCAGCCTTCCATGAACACTGAAGCTTTCTTT.

The V and J genes are TRBV5-1 and TRBJ2-2; D possibly matches TRBD1 or TRBD2 (5 bases each). The germline gives CDR1 SGHRS, CDR2 YFSETQ. Trimming cost V 0 bases and J 2 bases, with 14 bases left between them. This CDR3 contains 17 residues. The CDR3 DNA follows: TGCGCCAGCAGCTTGGTCATCGGGACGGGCAACACCGGGGAGCTGTTTTTT. It translates to CASSLVIGTGNTGELFF.

This clone was observed once. V is TRBV18 and J is TRBJ2-3, with 8 bases lining up with TRBD1. This CDR3 region has 16 residues. Germline loops: CDR1 KGHSH, CDR2 LQKENI. Trimming removed 3 bases from V and 4 bases from J; junction bases left unmatched: 9. CDR3 residues: CASSPTGAGGADTQYF. CDR3 in DNA: TGTGCCAGCTCACCGACGGGGGCAGGGGGCGCAGATACGCAGTATTTT.

V and J are TRBV10-2 and TRBJ2-5, with a weak D call TRBD1 (6 bases). CDR1 is WSHSY and CDR2 is SAAADI in the germline V gene. Trimming cost V 2 bases and J 5 bases, with 9 bases left between them. The CDR3 is 13 residues long. This CDR3 reads CASSETGSETQYF. CDR3 bases: TGCGCCAGCAGTGAGACAGGGAGTGAGACCCAGTACTTC.

The genes are TRBV19 and TRBJ1-1; tentatively, D is TRBD1 (5 bases). The germline V gene encodes CDR1 LNHDA and CDR2 SQIVND (reference sequence). Trimming took off 6 bases at V and 5 bases at J, with 10 bases between the two ends. The CDR3 sequence is 12 residues long. The CDR3 nucleotides are TGTGCCAGTAGGGGGGTTTCGACTGAAGCTTTCTTT. It is translated as CASRGVSTEAFF.

This clone was seen a single time. The V and J genes are TRBV30 and TRBJ2-5; 13 nucleotides line up with TRBD2. The CDR3 has 17 amino acids. The V gene end was trimmed by 8 bases and the J gene end by 5 bases; junction bases not matched to a gene: 17. Germline V gene lookup returns CDR1 GTSNPN and CDR2 SVGIG (reference sequence). The CDR3: CAAEGGTSGAWLETQYF. Written as DNA, the CDR3 is TGTGCCGCCGAGGGCGGGACTAGCGGGGCCTGGTTGGAGACCCAGTACTTC. Full variable domain (missing parts from reference TRBV30 and TRBJ2-5): SQTIHQWPATLVQPVGSPLSLECTVEGTSNPNLYWYRQAAGRGLQLLFYSVGIGQISSEVPQNLSASRPQDRQFILSSKKLLLSDSGFYLCAAEGGTSGAWLETQYFGPGTRLLVL.

As for this clone: The junction shows a germline mismatch at one end, possibly a read error. The chain uses TRBV10-1 and TRBJ2-2, with TRBD1 as a possible D gene (6 bases). Germline CDR1 WNHNN, CDR2 SYGVQD (reference sequence). The CDR3 runs to 15 residues. The CDR3 bases are TGCGCCAGCAGTGAGGGGACACCAAACACCGGGGAGTTGTTTTTT. Its protein is CASSEGTPNTGELFF.

The rearrangement uses TRBV10-2 and TRBJ1-1; D is unresolved. This CDR3 has 13 amino acids. Trimming removed 5 bases at V and 1 base at J, with 8 bases between. Per germline, CDR1 WSHSY and CDR2 SAAADI. The CDR3 sequence: CASSFGGNTEAFF. In DNA, the CDR3 is TGCGCCAGCAGTTTCGGAGGGAACACTGAAGCTTTCTTT.

The chain has TRBV11-3 and TRBJ2-2, with D unclear. Germline V gene sequence: CDR1 SGHNT, CDR2 YENEEA. The CDR3 length is 15 residues. Between the trimmed V and J ends, which lost 3 bases and 6 bases, there was a span of 14 bases. DNA of the CDR3: TGTGCCAGCAGCTTTTCGTCGAGCGAGGCCGGGGAGCTGTTTTTT. Its translation: CASSFSSSEAGELFF.

The CDR3 loop reads CASSSPLAGRKAKNIQYF. DNA for the CDR3: TGTGCCAGCAGCTCTCCTCTAGCGGGAAGGAAGGCCAAAAACATTCAGTACTTC. V gene TRBV11-3 combines with J gene TRBJ2-4; 9 bases are shared with TRBD2. CDR1 SGHNT and CDR2 YENEEA come from the germline V gene. V shed 4 bases, J shed 1 base, and the junction held 11 bases outside the gene matches. The CDR3 spans 18 residues.